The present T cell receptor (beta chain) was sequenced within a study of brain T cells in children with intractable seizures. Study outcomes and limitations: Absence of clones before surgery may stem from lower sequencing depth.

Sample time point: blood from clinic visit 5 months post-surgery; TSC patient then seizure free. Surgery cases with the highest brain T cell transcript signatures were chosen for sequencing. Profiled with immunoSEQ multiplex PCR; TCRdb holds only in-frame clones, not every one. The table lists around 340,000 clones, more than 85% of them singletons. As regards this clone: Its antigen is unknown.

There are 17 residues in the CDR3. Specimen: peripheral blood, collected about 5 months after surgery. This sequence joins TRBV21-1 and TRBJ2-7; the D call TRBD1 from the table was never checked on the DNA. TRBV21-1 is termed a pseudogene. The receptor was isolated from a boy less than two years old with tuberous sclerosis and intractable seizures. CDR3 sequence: CASSLALRGLSSYEQYF. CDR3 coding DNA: TGTGCCAGCAGCCTCGCCCTCAGGGGGCTAAGCTCCTACGAGCAGTACTTC.